Included here is one T cell receptor (beta chain) sequence, with context. Its antigen remains unidentified. This record comes from a study of identical twins. General study results and limits: The same donors were not followed; conclusions instead depended on cross-sectional statistical analysis. Twin-shared out-of-frame alpha sequences showed excess low generation probability.

TCRdb ran MiXCR on the 5' RACE reads and lists one entry per CDR3 protein. The data contain hundreds of thousands of distinct CDR3 sequences, around 6.8% of them singletons. V shed 1 base and J shed 2 bases, with 7 bases lying between them. Germline CDR1 and CDR2: SGDLS and YYNGEE. This CDR3 is 14 amino acids long. Healthy Caucasian donors formed the entire cohort. The data also belong to a second study, concerning yellow fever vaccine responses in identical twins.

This sequence originates from a woman aged 18-35 years in good health. Sequencing input: memory (CD45RO+) T cells sorted from blood. V and J are TRBV9 and TRBJ2-1, with D unresolved. The DNA of the CDR3 is TGTGCCAGCAGCGTATCGGCCGCCTACAATGAGCAGTTCTTC. Protein: CASSVSAAYNEQFF.